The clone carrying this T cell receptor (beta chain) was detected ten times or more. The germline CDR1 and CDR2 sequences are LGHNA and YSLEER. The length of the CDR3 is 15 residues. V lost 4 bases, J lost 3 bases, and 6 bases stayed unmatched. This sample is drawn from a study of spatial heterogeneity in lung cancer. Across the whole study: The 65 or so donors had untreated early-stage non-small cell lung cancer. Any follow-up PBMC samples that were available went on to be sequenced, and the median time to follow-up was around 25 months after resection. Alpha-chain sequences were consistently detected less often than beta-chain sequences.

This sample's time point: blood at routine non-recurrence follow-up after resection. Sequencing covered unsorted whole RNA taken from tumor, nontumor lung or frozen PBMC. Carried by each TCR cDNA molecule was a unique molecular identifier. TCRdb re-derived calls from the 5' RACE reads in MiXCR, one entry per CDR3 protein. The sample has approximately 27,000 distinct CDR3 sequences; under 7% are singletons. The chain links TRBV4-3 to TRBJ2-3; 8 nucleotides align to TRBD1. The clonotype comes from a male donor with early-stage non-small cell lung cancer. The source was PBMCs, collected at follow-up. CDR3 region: CASSRAGQGTDTQYF. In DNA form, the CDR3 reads TGCGCCAGCAGCCGGGCCGGACAGGGTACAGATACGCAGTATTTT.